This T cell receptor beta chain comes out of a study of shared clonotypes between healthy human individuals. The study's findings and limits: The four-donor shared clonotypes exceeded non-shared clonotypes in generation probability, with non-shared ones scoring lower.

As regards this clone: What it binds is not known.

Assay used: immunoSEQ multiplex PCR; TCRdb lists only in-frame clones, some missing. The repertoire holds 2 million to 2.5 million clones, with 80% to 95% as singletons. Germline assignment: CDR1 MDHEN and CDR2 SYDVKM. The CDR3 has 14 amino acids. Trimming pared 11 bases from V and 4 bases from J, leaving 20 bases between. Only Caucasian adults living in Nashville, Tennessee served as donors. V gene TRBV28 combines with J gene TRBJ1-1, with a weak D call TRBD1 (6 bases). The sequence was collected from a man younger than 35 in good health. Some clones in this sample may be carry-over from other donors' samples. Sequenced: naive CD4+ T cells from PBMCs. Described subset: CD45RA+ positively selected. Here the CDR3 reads CAGIGRGMGTEAFF. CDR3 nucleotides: TGTGCCGGTATCGGGAGGGGGATGGGCACTGAAGCTTTCTTT.